These 20 T cell receptor beta chains were sequenced from one sample in a study of blood T cells in healthy people across ages. Primed by a sample-barcoded 5' primer and a J-beta primer mix, a second PCR proceeded for roughly 6 to 12 cycles. Each CDR3 protein gets one entry after TCRdb re-called the 5' RACE reads with MiXCR. Of about 540,000 distinct CDR3 sequences listed, 20% to 30% are singletons. Another study also made use of these data, one on T cells of mothers and their children.

Material: blood. The receptors shown here come from a boy aged 10-17 years in good health.

This clonotype occurred a few times. The chain uses TRBV27 and TRBJ1-2, with 7 bases identical to TRBD1. The CDR3 contains 14 residues. The trim removed 2 bases at V and 8 bases at J, leaving 8 bases unmatched. The germline V gene has CDR1 MNHEY and CDR2 SMNVEV (reference sequence). CDR3 region: CASSLHDRVEGYTF. The CDR3 region has the DNA TGTGCCAGCAGTTTACATGACAGGGTAGAGGGCTACACCTTC.

This clonotype appeared a few times. This chain links TRBV5-6 with TRBJ2-7, with D possibly being TRBD2 (6 bases). CDR1 SGHDT and CDR2 YYEEEE come from the germline V gene. The CDR3 spans 14 residues. V lost 0 bases and J lost 5, with 12 bases in between. The CDR3 here is CASSLELAANEQYF. Written as DNA, the CDR3 is TGTGCCAGCAGCTTGGAACTAGCCGCGAACGAGCAGTACTTC.

This clonotype came up a few times. This chain uses TRBV12-3 or TRBV12-4 with TRBJ2-7; D is unresolved. The CDR3 length is 14 residues. Deletions cut 2 bases from V and 3 bases from J, with 11 bases between. This CDR3 is CASSLNVPDYEQYF. The CDR3 nucleotides read TGTGCCAGCAGTTTAAATGTTCCAGACTACGAGCAGTACTTC.

The rearrangement uses TRBV6-1 and TRBJ2-1; D is unresolved. The CDR3 is 14 residues long. The germline CDR1 and CDR2 sequences are MNHNS and SASEGT. Trimming removed 4 bases from V and 9 bases from J, with 16 bases in between. CDR3 nucleotide sequence: TGTGCCAGCAGTGTAACCGTTATGGCTATTGAGCAGTTCTTC. Its translation is CASSVTVMAIEQFF.

The rearrangement uses TRBV9 and TRBJ2-1; 7 bases match TRBD1. This CDR3 is 16 amino acids long. CDR1 is SGDLS, CDR2 YYNGEE, per germline. With 0 bases clipped from V and 4 bases from J, the junction kept 7 bases outside the gene matches. This chain's CDR3 is CASSVGEQGIYNEQFF. The CDR3 nucleotides are TGTGCCAGCAGCGTAGGCGAACAGGGGATTTACAATGAGCAGTTCTTC.

This clonotype was detected only a few times. This chain links TRBV28 with TRBJ2-7; 10 nucleotides match TRBD2. Trimming took 3 bases from V and 3 from J; bases not matched to a gene: 5. Germline V CDR1 and CDR2: MDHEN, SYDVKM. The CDR3 consists of 15 residues. CDR3 sequence: CASSFRGLAHYEQYF. Written as DNA, the CDR3 is TGTGCCAGCAGTTTTCGGGGACTAGCGCACTACGAGCAGTACTTC. The whole variable domain, remainder taken from reference TRBV28 and TRBJ2-7, is DVKVTQSSRYLVKRTGEKVFLECVQDMDHENMFWYRQDPGLGLRLIYFSYDVKMKEKGDIPEGYSVSREKKERFSLILESASTNQTSMYLCASSFRGLAHYEQYFGPGTRLTVT.

The chain recombines TRBV4-3 with TRBJ2-1, with 8 nucleotides matching TRBD2. In germline, CDR1 is LGHNA, CDR2 YSLEER. The V gene end was trimmed by 1 base and the J gene end by 8 bases; junction bases not matched to a gene: 10. This CDR3 comprises 16 residues. CDR3 protein: CASSQGTAGAVYEQFF. The CDR3 DNA is TGCGCCAGCAGCCAAGGCACAGCGGGAGCTGTCTATGAGCAGTTCTTC.

Only a few counts were recorded for this clonotype. The chain couples TRBV7-8 to TRBJ1-2; D perhaps matches TRBD1 (5 bases). Per the germline V gene, CDR1 is SGHVS and CDR2 is FQNEAQ. V was cut by 7 bases and J by 2 bases, with 17 bases left in between. The CDR3 loop spans 15 amino acids. The CDR3 region has the DNA TGTGCCAGCACTACGAGGGACTTTATCAACTATGGCTACACCTTC. This encodes CASTTRDFINYGYTF.

The sample holds a few counts of this clonotype. The V and J genes are TRBV21-1 and TRBJ2-4; TRBD2 is the table's D call, not checked against the DNA. TRBV21-1 is shown as a pseudogene. There are 19 residues in the CDR3. The CDR3 DNA reads as TGTGCCAGCAGCTCTAACGGGCCTCGACAGCGAGTAGCCAAAAACATTCAGTACTTC. Its protein product is CASSSNGPRQRVAKNIQYF.

The table lists this clonotype with a few counts. The J gene is TRBJ2-5, the V gene TRBV28; 8 bases line up with TRBD2. From germline, CDR1 is MDHEN and CDR2 SYDVKM. After removal of 3 bases from V and 5 bases from J, the junction contained 17 bases not matched to a gene. The CDR3 totals 18 residues. The CDR3 DNA reads as TGTGCCAGCAGTTTCGAGGGGACTAGAGTCGGCGGGGAGGAGACCCAGTACTTC. It yields the protein CASSFEGTRVGGEETQYF.

This clonotype was recorded a few times. The chain is built from TRBV14 and TRBJ2-7; 7 nucleotides agree with TRBD2. Germline V gene data show CDR1 as SGHDN and CDR2 as FVKESK. This CDR3 comprises 14 residues. Trimming removed 1 base from V and 3 bases from J; junction bases left unmatched: 3. The CDR3 loop reads CASSQGGGNYEQYF. The CDR3 bases are TGTGCCAGCAGCCAAGGGGGAGGGAACTACGAGCAGTACTTC. The full variable domain, rest sourced from reference TRBV14 and TRBJ2-7, is EAGVTQFPSHSVIEKGQTVTLRCDPISGHDNLYWYRRVMGKEIKFLLHFVKESKQDESGMPNNRFLAERTGGTYSTLKVQPAELEDSGVYFCASSQGGGNYEQYFGPGTRLTVT.

This clonotype occurred a few times. In nucleotides, the CDR3 is TGTGCCAGCAGCCCTAATCGTCTTCGGGGAGACATTCAGTACTTC. It yields the protein CASSPNRLRGDIQYF. The rearrangement uses TRBV7-9 and TRBJ2-4, with D tentatively TRBD2 (5 bases). This CDR3 is 15 amino acids long. Trimming took off 5 bases at V and 8 bases at J, with 19 bases between the two ends. Germline CDR1 SEHNR, CDR2 FQNEAQ (reference sequence).

The chain couples TRBV7-3 to TRBJ2-3; TRBD2 aligns across 7 bases. The CDR3 spans 14 residues. V shed 5 bases and J 4 bases; nucleotides not matched to a gene: 6. The germline V gene encodes CDR1 SGHTA and CDR2 FQGTGA. The CDR3 loop reads CASSARGGPDTQYF. CDR3 DNA sequence: TGTGCCAGCAGCGCCCGCGGGGGACCAGATACGCAGTATTTT. The variable domain in full, completed from reference TRBV7-3 and TRBJ2-3, reads GAGVSQTPSNKVTEKGKYVELRCDPISGHTALYWYRQSLGQGPEFLIYFQGTGAADDSGLPNDRFFAVRPEGSVSTLKIQRTERGDSAVYLCASSARGGPDTQYFGPGTRLTVL.

This clonotype was seen only a few times. This rearrangement joins TRBV12-3 or TRBV12-4 to TRBJ1-6; TRBD1 agrees at 8 bases. CDR3 length: 13 residues. After removal of 6 bases from V and 5 bases from J, the junction contained 0 bases not matched to a gene. This CDR3 is CASRQGDNSPLHF. The DNA for the CDR3 is TGTGCCAGCAGACAGGGGGATAATTCACCCCTCCACTTT.

This clonotype was seen ten or more times. The chain has TRBV7-2 and TRBJ2-1; D gene unclear. Germline CDR1 is SGHTA and CDR2 is FQGNSA. Trimming took off 0 bases at V and 0 bases at J, with 6 bases between the two ends. The CDR3 has 15 residues. CDR3 in DNA: TGTGCCAGCAGCTTAGCGGAGAGCTCCTACAATGAGCAGTTCTTC. This gives the protein CASSLAESSYNEQFF.

This clonotype was seen a few times. The V and J genes are TRBV6-2 or TRBV6-3 and TRBJ2-5, with 14 nucleotides matching TRBD2. The end of the DNA aligns better with TRBJ2-1, so the J call may be wrong. Germline loops: CDR1 MNHEY, CDR2 SVGEGT. The CDR3 has 18 amino acids. The CDR3 protein is CASSYRNPGTSGSHEQFF. Here the CDR3 DNA reads TGTGCCAGCAGTTACAGGAATCCCGGGACTAGCGGGAGCCATGAGCAGTTCTTC.

This clonotype was detected ten times or more. V gene TRBV11-2 combines with J gene TRBJ1-1; no clear D gene. V gave up 1 base and J gave up 0 bases, with 18 bases separating them. Germline CDR1 reads SGHAT; CDR2 reads FQNNGV. CDR3 length equals 18 residues. The CDR3 DNA is TGTGCCAGCAGCTTAGGTCGCTTCTTCGGTGACCTGAACACTGAAGCTTTCTTT. Its translation is CASSLGRFFGDLNTEAFF.

This clonotype was detected only a few times. The genes are TRBV12-3 or TRBV12-4 and TRBJ2-5, with TRBD2 matching over 10 bases. V lost 6 bases, J lost 5 bases, and 3 bases stayed unmatched. CDR3 length: 13 residues. The CDR3 nucleotides read TGTGCCAGCAGCGGGACTAGCGCGGAGACCCAGTACTTC. It yields the protein CASSGTSAETQYF.

In this sample, this clonotype turned up a few times. The junction differs from germline at one of its ends, possibly a read error. The rearrangement uses TRBV4-1 and TRBJ2-3; 8 bases agree with TRBD2. From germline, CDR1 is MGHRA and CDR2 YSYEKL. This CDR3 region has 14 residues. The CDR3 DNA reads as TGCGCCAGCAGCCAAGTGGGGGAACTAGCGGCCCCCGGCTTT. This encodes CASSQVGELAAPGF.

The chain recombines TRBV6-2 or TRBV6-3 with TRBJ2-2; D gene ambiguous. CDR1 and CDR2 from the germline V gene are MNHEY and SVGEGT. CDR3 length equals 14 residues. With 8 bases removed from V and 5 bases from J, the gap between germline ends came to 15 bases. Written as DNA, the CDR3 is TGTGCCAGCGCTCCCGAAGTAGTAACCGGGGAGCTGTTTTTT. The encoded protein is CASAPEVVTGELFF.